This entry features one T cell receptor beta chain sequence. This clonotype was detected only a few times. What this receptor recognizes is not known. No much larger clone is present one base from it, and per-base qualities are unavailable. In the paper's terms, the treatment or condition label means: allogeneic hematopoietic cell transplantation with graft depleted of TCRalphabeta T cells and CD19 B cells. TCRalphabeta/CD19-depleted allogeneic hematopoietic cell grafts were given to the transplant recipients, all of whom were children. The sample is drawn from a study of T-cell reconstitution after alpha-beta-depleted transplantation in children listed by TCRdb under 2016. For context, the study as a whole: Using TCR repertoire profiling, the study quantitatively followed how T-cell immune reconstitution unfolded in children after TCRalphabeta/CD19-depleted allogeneic hematopoietic cell transplantation. Here is what the overall study found, with its caveats: The frequencies of hyperexpanded clones fell over the following months, and after one year, T-cell counts and TCRbeta diversity were mostly attributed to newly produced T cells. Apparently early alphabetaT-cell count recovery about two months after transplant reportedly relied on only several hundred rapidly expanded clones derived from non-depleted graft cells. In some patients, the high TCRbeta diversity seen at day 60 was put down to recipient T cells and intrathymic progenitors that had survived conditioning.

The method behind the library was PCR. Sequencing was carried out with an Illumina HiSeq 2500. TCR libraries were prepared with molecular barcoding, using unique molecular identifiers to normalize TCRbeta repertoire quantification. TCRdb reprocessed the public reads (quality trimming at Q25 with fastp, clone calling with MiXCR) and kept in-frame beta chains. Every entry covers one CDR3 protein and lists the most common genes and DNA from its rows. This sample holds 550,000 to 800,000 distinct CDR3 sequences; roughly 14% were observed only once. Together, the top ten hold approximately 0.8% of the sample. The sequence was collected from a girl aged 2 to 9 with congenital amegakaryocytic thrombocytopenia, due to receive a stem cell transplant. The source material was PBMCs, sampled before TCRalphabeta/CD19-depleted stem cell transplant.

CDR3 protein: CASSFQENTEAFF. In nucleotide form, the sequence is TGTGCCAGCAGCTTTCAGGAGAACACTGAAGCTTTCTTT. The sequence joins TRBV7-9 to TRBJ1-1; the D gene lacks a confident call. CDR1 and CDR2 were assigned from the germline V gene (reference sequence) as SEHNR and FQNEAQ. A distance of 6 bases separates the germline ends of V and J, which lose 3 bases and 1 base respectively. The CDR3 starts with the cysteine, ends with the phenylalanine, and has 13 residues. Only CDR3 DNA remains: 39 bases, in frame from the first base.